This T cell receptor beta chain was sequenced in a study of human T cells and chemical hapten exposure. Study details: Patients, largely female, had alopecia areata, totalis or universalis. Small pooled library volume differences chiefly drove per-sample TCR yield variation. Overall study findings and caveats: Clustering by CDR3 similarity yielded significantly more large clusters from expanded TCRs than controls.

To note about this clonotype: Its antigen is still unknown.

Time point denoted: patch test 1, 2 weeks after DPC sensitization. This sample's treatment: therapeutic diphenylcyclopropenone sensitization with weekly scalp DPC. Donation of samples came from alopecia patients who were 18 to 70 years old and suitable for DPC. MiXCR, applied by TCRdb to the RACE reads, yields one record per CDR3 protein. The sample records around 52,000 distinct CDR3 sequences, about a tenth being singletons. Germline CDR1 is SQVTM and CDR2 is ANQGSEA. Trimming cost V 8 bases and J 0 bases, with 16 bases left between them. The CDR3 spans 14 residues. The chain combines TRBV29-1 with TRBJ1-1; no reliable D call. The origin of this receptor is a woman in her thirties or forties with alopecia areata. Some clones in this sample may be carry-over from other donors' samples. Sequenced here: whole blood, sampled in connection with sensitization to the hapten diphenylcyclopropenone (DPC). CDR3 sequence reads: CSIKAAYVNTEAFF. Written as DNA, the CDR3 is TGCAGCATTAAGGCAGCCTATGTGAACACTGAAGCTTTCTTT.